The 19 T cell receptor beta chains below were found in one sample sequenced in a study of T-cell memory formation after mild COVID-19. TCRdb independently ran MiXCR on the 5' RACE reads; one entry per CDR3 protein. The sample has roughly 610,000 distinct CDR3 sequences, 17% seen once. Sequencing used PBMCs or a T cell subset sorted from them (not recorded which). These receptors all stem from an adult woman who had mild COVID-19 (a few samples of this study predate the infection). Cell type and time point are not known.

This clonotype was observed a handful of times. This sequence joins TRBV5-4 and TRBJ2-1; 7 nucleotides line up with TRBD1. The CDR3 is 13 amino acids. The J segment lost 9 bases and the V segment lost 0 bases, leaving 3 bases of the junction unmatched. Germline V gives CDR1 SGHNT, CDR2 YYREEE (reference sequence). The CDR3 DNA is TGTGCCAGCAGCTTGGACAGGGGCGGTGAGCAGTTCTTC. Translating gives CASSLDRGGEQFF.

This clonotype was counted at least ten times. The CDR3 is CATTTGVGSYEQYF. CDR3 sequence (DNA): TGCGCCACCACGACAGGGGTAGGCTCCTACGAGCAGTACTTC. The rearrangement links TRBV5-1 to TRBJ2-7; 8 bases align to TRBD1. V trimming: 9 bases; J trimming: 0 bases; junction bases outside the gene matches: 8. Germline assignment: CDR1 SGHRS and CDR2 YFSETQ. The CDR3 has 14 amino acids.

The chain carries TRBV5-4 and TRBJ2-3; 7 bases map to TRBD2. The CDR3 runs to 15 residues. CDR1 and CDR2 from the germline V gene are SGHNT and YYREEE (reference sequence). The ends lost 4 bases at V and 4 bases at J; junction bases unmatched: 9. The CDR3 loop reads CASSRGGQTSDTQYF. CDR3 nucleotide sequence: TGTGCCAGCAGCCGCGGGGGTCAGACCTCAGATACGCAGTATTTT.

This clonotype was found a few times. The chain combines TRBV20-1 with TRBJ2-1, with TRBD2 matching over 8 bases. J lost 6 bases, V lost 4 bases, and 5 bases had no gene match. Germline CDR1 DFQATT, CDR2 SNEGSKA (reference sequence). There are 13 residues in the CDR3. CDR3 sequence: CSATRGLVNEQFF. CDR3 in DNA: TGCAGTGCTACCCGGGGACTAGTCAATGAGCAGTTCTTC.

This clonotype was recorded many times. The chain uses TRBV27 and TRBJ2-7; D is undetermined. From germline, CDR1 is MNHEY and CDR2 SMNVEV (reference sequence). Trimming pared 0 bases from V and 3 bases from J, leaving 6 bases between. The CDR3 length is 13 residues. CDR3 sequence reads: CASSLSPGYEQYF. For the CDR3, the DNA is TGTGCCAGCAGTTTATCGCCAGGCTACGAGCAGTACTTC.

The chain uses TRBV6-2 or TRBV6-3 and TRBJ2-5, with D unresolved. CDR1 MNHEY and CDR2 SVGEGT come from the germline V gene. CDR3 length equals 13 residues. V lost 6 bases, J lost 2 bases, and 10 bases lay in between. DNA for the CDR3: TGTGCCAGCAGGGTAATCGCGCAAGAGACCCAGTACTTC. It specifies CASRVIAQETQYF.

The chain joins TRBV29-1 to TRBJ2-5, with 7 bases matching TRBD1. Germline lookup yields CDR1 SQVTM and CDR2 ANQGSEA. Trimming removed 6 bases from V and 5 bases from J; junction bases left unmatched: 12. This CDR3 contains 14 residues. CDR3 in DNA: TGCAGCGTAGGCGTGACAGGGATAGGGGAGACCCAGTACTTC. The encoded protein is CSVGVTGIGETQYF.

This clonotype came up a few times. The chain has TRBV12-3 or TRBV12-4 and TRBJ2-2, with 7 nucleotides matching TRBD1. The CDR3 totals 17 residues. The V segment lost 7 bases and the J segment 4 bases; nucleotides outside the gene matches: 15. The CDR3 protein is CASTSRGTDSGTGELFF. Here the CDR3 DNA reads TGTGCCAGCACCTCGAGGGGGACAGACTCGGGCACCGGGGAGCTGTTTTTT.

This clonotype was observed a handful of times. The V gene is TRBV18, the J gene TRBJ2-7, with 7 bases matching TRBD2. The trim removed 3 bases at V and 5 bases at J, leaving 7 bases unmatched. This CDR3 contains 14 residues. Germline assignment: CDR1 KGHSH and CDR2 LQKENI. The CDR3 region is CASSPAVGGNEQYF. As DNA, the CDR3 is TGTGCCAGCTCACCCGCGGTGGGGGGGAACGAGCAGTACTTC.

V gene TRBV19 combines with J gene TRBJ1-1; D remains ambiguous. This CDR3 spans 14 amino acids. The V gene's germline CDR1 is LNHDA and CDR2 SQIVND (reference sequence). Trimming took 3 bases from V and 0 from J, leaving 8 bases between them. The CDR3: CASSMARMNTEAFF. CDR3 DNA: TGTGCCAGTAGTATGGCCCGAATGAACACTGAAGCTTTCTTT.

Only a few counts were recorded for this clonotype. V usage is TRBV11-1 and J usage is TRBJ2-1; the D is unclear. CDR3 length: 18 amino acids. Deletions cut 2 bases from V and 0 bases from J, with 17 bases between. In germline, CDR1 is SGHAT, CDR2 FQDESV (reference sequence). The CDR3 region is CASSLKTVRASSYNEQFF. CDR3 in DNA: TGTGCCAGCAGCTTAAAAACCGTCCGGGCTAGCTCCTACAATGAGCAGTTCTTC.

This clonotype was picked up many times. The chain recombines TRBV24-1 with TRBJ2-2; 10 nucleotides align to TRBD2. With 1 base clipped from V and 5 bases from J, the junction kept 3 bases outside the gene matches. CDR3 length: 16 amino acids. CDR1 is KGHDR and CDR2 is SFDVKD in the germline V gene. The CDR3 is CATSDLAGGPTGELFF. The CDR3 DNA reads as TGTGCCACCAGTGATTTAGCGGGAGGGCCAACCGGGGAGCTGTTTTTT.

In this sample, this clonotype turned up a few times. J is TRBJ2-5 and V is TRBV15; TRBD2 is a possible D gene (5 bases). CDR1 is LNHNV, CDR2 YYDKDF, per germline (reference sequence). V dropped 6 bases and J dropped 0 bases, with 14 bases sitting between them. The CDR3 contains 15 residues. The CDR3 nucleotides are TGTGCCACCAGAGACTCGGGAAGGTACCAAGAGACCCAGTACTTC. Translating gives CATRDSGRYQETQYF.

This clonotype occurred a few times. The chain joins TRBV4-2 to TRBJ2-3, with D hard to call. From germline, CDR1 is LGHNA and CDR2 YNFKEQ. V was clipped by 0 bases and J by 2 bases, with 12 bases between them. The CDR3 covers 16 residues. The CDR3 protein is CASSQDWAGPTDTQYF. In DNA, the CDR3 is TGTGCCAGCAGCCAAGATTGGGCAGGCCCCACAGATACGCAGTATTTT.

This clonotype was counted between two and nine times. This chain joins TRBV5-1 and TRBJ2-7; the D is unclear. CDR3 size: 15 residues. Looked up from germline, CDR1 is SGHRS and CDR2 is YFSETQ. V was trimmed by 4 bases and J by 2 bases, leaving 16 bases between them. CDR3 residues: CASSPFGVNTYEQYF. The CDR3 nucleotides read TGCGCCAGCAGCCCTTTTGGGGTTAACACCTACGAGCAGTACTTC.

The rearrangement uses TRBV6-5 and TRBJ2-6; D gene uncertain. CDR1 and CDR2 from the germline V gene are MNHEY and SVGAGI. The CDR3 consists of 14 residues. V dropped 6 bases and J dropped 0 bases, with 6 bases sitting between them. The CDR3 DNA sequence: TGTGCCAGCAGGGTCCACTCTGGGGCCAACGTCCTGACTTTC. Translated, it gives CASRVHSGANVLTF.

The J gene is TRBJ2-1, the V gene TRBV15, with TRBD1 matching 8 bases. This CDR3 has 13 residues. J gave up 11 bases and V 2 bases, and 5 bases lay outside the gene matches. Germline V gene data show CDR1 as LNHNV and CDR2 as YYDKDF (reference sequence). Here the CDR3 DNA reads TGTGCCACCAGCAGAATTGACAGGGGTCAGCAGTTCTTC. Protein product: CATSRIDRGQQFF.

This chain links TRBV5-4 with TRBJ1-1; no clear D gene. From germline, CDR1 is SGHNT and CDR2 YYREEE (reference sequence). The CDR3 extends over 15 amino acids. V was trimmed by 2 bases and J by 1 base, leaving 12 bases between them. The CDR3, as DNA: TGTGCCAGCAGCTTAAATCGTCGAGCGAACACTGAAGCTTTCTTT. Encoded protein: CASSLNRRANTEAFF.

The rearrangement joins TRBV15 to TRBJ2-5; 8 positions agree with TRBD2. V trimming: 0 bases; J trimming: 3 bases; junction bases outside the gene matches: 3. CDR1 is LNHNV, CDR2 YYDKDF, per germline (reference sequence). The CDR3 loop spans 15 amino acids. CDR3 in amino acids: CATSRDNSGKETQYF. The CDR3 nucleotides are TGTGCCACCAGCAGAGATAATAGCGGGAAAGAGACCCAGTACTTC.